This is a list of T cell receptor beta chains from one sample in a study of blood T cell repertoires in COVID-19. TCRdb's copy holds only in-frame clones and misses some; the assay was immunoSEQ multiplex PCR. The table has 150,000 to 200,000 clones, around 90% seen once; the top ten hold around 7%. Sequencing was carried out using peripheral blood. These receptors were collected from a man aged 35 to 55 with acute or convalescent COVID-19. The CDR3 runs from the conserved cysteine through the conserved F or W. Each record gives: V gene, CDR3 protein.

TRBV7-8 CASSLPGGSGELFF
TRBV19 CASRIPVFDGYTF
TRBV28 CASRQLNTEAFF
TRBV6-6 CASSRPRQGPFNSNTGELFF
TRBV28 CASSPGQGPEQYF
TRBV6-5 CASSPGQVRSPLHF
TRBV5-1 CASSLAPGPPADTQYF
TRBV6-5 CASSYSLAAFSYEQYF
TRBV5-1 CASSPGTPQLYGYTF
TRBV11-3 CASSLDVRGEQYF
TRBV3-1/TRBV3-2 CASSQAGQGDYGYTF
TRBV15 CATSSKKGALNTEAFF
TRBV6-5 CASSYSSAYEQYF
TRBV5-5 CASSAQGSSPLHF
TRBV6-5 CASMLGQGAREQYF
TRBV7-6 CASSFSINQPQHF
TRBV6-6 CASSYGGFSNQPQHF
TRBV5-1 CASSLQGPGEQFF
TRBV30 CATTGSTNEKLFF
TRBV21-1 CASSKIRNDVQGNTEAFF
TRBV5-1 CASSFLPTRRTANEKLFF
TRBV5-1 CASSLGQRGYEQYF
TRBV2 CASSEGTLNYGYTF
TRBV3-1/TRBV3-2 CASSRREDNEQFF
TRBV20-1 CSASKQGSHNSPLHF
TRBV5-1 CASSLAGQEEKLFF
TRBV27 CASRGTSGGVWSYNEQFF
TRBV2 CASSERSLSGNTIYF
TRBV4-3 CASSQDPRGLNYGYTF